These 18 T cell receptor beta chains were sequenced from one sample in a study of T cell responses to AZD1222 COVID-19 vaccine. Sequenced by immunoSEQ multiplex PCR; TCRdb stores in-frame clones only, minus some. Of around 130,000 clones in the sample, around 90% are singletons; the top ten hold roughly 1.5%. This specimen was peripheral blood, taken on day 0 of AZD1222 vaccination. These receptors all come from an adult in good health.

The gene calls are TRBV9 and TRBJ2-2, with 11 bases fitting TRBD1. This CDR3 spans 16 amino acids. With V trimmed by 5 bases and J by 4 bases, 7 bases remained unmatched. Germline V gene data show CDR1 as SGDLS and CDR2 as YYNGEE. CDR3 sequence (DNA): TGTGCCAGCAGTGGACAGGGGGCTGTTAGCACCGGGGAGCTGTTTTTT. As protein: CASSGQGAVSTGELFF.

The gene calls are TRBV3-1 (or the pseudogene TRBV3-2) and TRBJ1-5; D not resolved. This CDR3 is built from 14 residues. Trimming shortened V by 1 base and J by 3 bases, and 7 bases separated the two germline ends. CDR1 and CDR2 (germline): LGHDT, YNNKEL (reference sequence). The CDR3 DNA sequence: TGTGCCAGCAGCCAAGCTGGGAACAATCAGCCCCAGCATTTT. Protein product: CASSQAGNNQPQHF.

This clone was detected only a few times. J is TRBJ1-3 and V is TRBV19; 7 bases are a match to TRBD1. Trimming removed 3 bases from V and 5 bases from J; junction bases left unmatched: 4. This CDR3 has 14 amino acids. Germline V gene lookup returns CDR1 LNHDA and CDR2 SQIVND (reference sequence). CDR3 sequence: CASSMTGSRNTIYF. The DNA of the CDR3 is TGTGCCAGTAGTATGACAGGGTCAAGAAACACCATATATTTT. Supplemented by reference TRBV19 and TRBJ1-3, the full variable domain reads DGGITQSPKYLFRKEGQNVTLSCEQNLNHDAMYWYRQDPGQGLRLIYYSQIVNDFQKGDIAEGYSVSREKKESFPLTVTSAQKNPTAFYLCASSMTGSRNTIYFGEGSWLTVV.

This clone was observed a single time. The genes are TRBV7-6 and TRBJ2-5; 10 bases are a match to TRBD2. Trimming cost V 1 base and J 1 base; bases outside gene matches: 6. Per the germline V gene, CDR1 is SGHVS and CDR2 is FNYEAQ. The CDR3 is 17 residues long. The CDR3 region has the DNA TGTGCCAGCAGCTTAGTCCCCAGGACTAGCGGCCAAGAGACCCAGTACTTC. The encoded protein is CASSLVPRTSGQETQYF. Full variable domain (outside the CDR3, taken from reference TRBV7-6 and TRBJ2-5): GAGVSQSPRYKVTKRGQDVALRCDPISGHVSLYWYRQALGQGPEFLTYFNYEAQQDKSGLPNDRFSAERPEGSISTLTIQRTEQRDSAMYRCASSLVPRTSGQETQYFGPGTRLLVL.

This chain connects TRBV5-6 to TRBJ2-2, with D uncertain. CDR1 is SGHDT, CDR2 YYEEEE, per germline. The CDR3 is 14 residues long. Trimming removed 6 bases from V and 1 base from J, with 10 bases in between. CDR3 DNA: TGTGCCAGCATCAAAACCGGGAACACCGGGGAGCTGTTTTTT. This sequence encodes CASIKTGNTGELFF.

The chain joins TRBV4-3 to TRBJ1-6; D might be TRBD1 (5 bases). The germline gives CDR1 LGHNA, CDR2 YSLEER. The CDR3 has 18 amino acids. Trimming took off 0 bases at V and 3 bases at J, with 15 bases between the two ends. CDR3 nucleotides: TGCGCCAGCAGCCAAGATGAACCCGCCGGGGGCTATAATTCACCCCTCCACTTT. Translation: CASSQDEPAGGYNSPLHF.

The chain carries TRBV30 and TRBJ2-7; tentative D call: TRBD2 (6 bases). This CDR3 is 13 amino acids long. Germline CDR1 is GTSNPN and CDR2 is SVGIG (reference sequence). The chain's CDR3 is CAGRRISTGEQYF. The CDR3 DNA sequence: TGTGCTGGGAGGCGGATCTCAACGGGCGAGCAGTACTTC.

On this clone itself: A much larger clone sits a single nucleotide away, making a read error possible. The J gene is TRBJ1-2, the V gene TRBV6-2 or TRBV6-3, with TRBD1 matching 8 bases. Germline V lookup: CDR1 MNHEY, CDR2 SVGEGT. Losses at the gene ends were 2 bases for V and 4 bases for J; bases not matched to a gene: 3. The CDR3 extends over 14 amino acids. CDR3 region: CASSYRDRSYGYTF. In DNA, the CDR3 is TGTGCCAGCAGTTACCGGGACAGGAGCTATGGCTACACCTTC.

V and J are TRBV28 and TRBJ1-1, with unresolved D. Trimming left V 3 bases short and J 2 bases short, with 4 bases between. Germline V gene data show CDR1 as MDHEN and CDR2 as SYDVKM. The CDR3 contains 12 residues. CDR3 loop: CASSFINTEAFF. The CDR3 DNA reads as TGTGCCAGCAGTTTTATAAACACTGAAGCTTTCTTT.

In DNA, the CDR3 is TGTGCCAGCAGTCCCCCGGACAGGGGGTACGAGCAGTACTTC. This gives the protein CASSPPDRGYEQYF. The V and J genes are TRBV28 and TRBJ2-7; 10 nucleotides line up with TRBD1. Per germline, CDR1 MDHEN and CDR2 SYDVKM. The CDR3 is 14 residues long. The J segment lost 4 bases and the V segment lost 5 bases, leaving 5 bases of the junction unmatched. Full variable domain (missing parts from reference TRBV28 and TRBJ2-7): DVKVTQSSRYLVKRTGEKVFLECVQDMDHENMFWYRQDPGLGLRLIYFSYDVKMKEKGDIPEGYSVSREKKERFSLILESASTNQTSMYLCASSPPDRGYEQYFGPGTRLTVT.

The V call is TRBV27, the J call TRBJ1-3; D remains ambiguous. The CDR3 length is 15 residues. Germline CDR1 is MNHEY and CDR2 is SMNVEV (reference sequence). V lost 2 bases and J 2 bases, leaving 10 bases between the germline ends. The CDR3 loop is CASSLGGRAGNTIYF. The DNA of the CDR3 is TGTGCCAGCAGTTTAGGCGGTAGAGCTGGAAACACCATATATTTT.

This chain uses TRBV11-2 with TRBJ2-7, with D tentatively TRBD2 (6 bases). CDR1 is SGHAT and CDR2 is FQNNGV in the germline V gene. The germline V and J ends were trimmed by 6 bases and 3 bases, with 15 bases remaining between them. The CDR3 totals 14 residues. CDR3 sequence: CASRQIGGIYEQYF. The CDR3 DNA is TGTGCCAGCAGACAGATTGGGGGGATCTACGAGCAGTACTTC.

The V and J genes are TRBV27 and TRBJ2-1, with 11 bases that match TRBD2. The V gene's germline CDR1 is MNHEY and CDR2 SMNVEV (reference sequence). The CDR3 sequence is 14 residues long. V trimming: 5 bases; J trimming: 7 bases; junction bases outside the gene matches: 4. CDR3 nucleotide sequence: TGTGCCAGCAGTCCGCGACTAGCGGGGAATGAGCAGTTCTTC. This encodes CASSPRLAGNEQFF.

The chain uses TRBV30 and TRBJ1-4; 11 nucleotides align to TRBD1. Germline-derived CDR1 and CDR2 are GTSNPN and SVGIG (reference sequence). The CDR3 has 16 residues. Trimming removed 4 bases from V and 2 bases from J; junction bases left unmatched: 6. The CDR3 DNA sequence: TGTGCCTGGAACCCGGGACAGGGGGTCACTAATGAAAAACTGTTTTTT. Residues: CAWNPGQGVTNEKLFF. The full variable domain, completed using reference TRBV30 and TRBJ1-4, is SQTIHQWPATLVQPVGSPLSLECTVEGTSNPNLYWYRQAAGRGLQLLFYSVGIGQISSEVPQNLSASRPQDRQFILSSKKLLLSDSGFYLCAWNPGQGVTNEKLFFGSGTQLSVL.

The J gene is TRBJ1-2, the V gene TRBV4-2; D is uncertain. The germline gives CDR1 LGHNA, CDR2 YNFKEQ. The CDR3 covers 12 residues. The V gene lost 0 bases and the J gene lost 5 bases, with 4 bases spanning the gap. CDR3 residues: CASSQDRYGYTF. For the CDR3, the DNA is TGTGCCAGCAGCCAAGATCGGTATGGCTACACCTTC.

The CDR3 DNA follows: TGTGCCAGCAGTCGTAGACAGGGGTTGAAGTACTTC. Translated: CASSRRQGLKYF. The V gene is TRBV7-2, the J gene TRBJ2-4; 8 positions agree with TRBD1. Germline values: CDR1 SGHTA, CDR2 FQGNSA. The trim removed 6 bases at V and 14 bases at J, leaving 9 bases unmatched. CDR3 length equals 12 residues.

The chain combines TRBV18 with TRBJ1-1; maybe TRBD1 (6 bases). In germline, CDR1 is KGHSH, CDR2 LQKENI. The CDR3 runs 16 residues. Trimming left V 3 bases short and J 5 bases short, with 19 bases between. In DNA, the CDR3 is TGTGCCAGCTCACCGTTCAGGGGTAGCGGGAAAACTGAAGCTTTCTTT. Protein product: CASSPFRGSGKTEAFF.

Comments on this clone: This probably arose from a read error, given a far larger clone one base away. The chain is built from TRBV13 and TRBJ2-7; TRBD1 matches 7 bases. From germline, CDR1 is PRHDT and CDR2 FYEKMQ (reference sequence). V was clipped by 6 bases and J by 4 bases; unmatched bases: 3. The CDR3 is made up of 12 amino acids. In nucleotides, the CDR3 is TGTGCCAGCAGTCGGGACAGATACGAGCAGTACTTC. Encoded protein: CASSRDRYEQYF.